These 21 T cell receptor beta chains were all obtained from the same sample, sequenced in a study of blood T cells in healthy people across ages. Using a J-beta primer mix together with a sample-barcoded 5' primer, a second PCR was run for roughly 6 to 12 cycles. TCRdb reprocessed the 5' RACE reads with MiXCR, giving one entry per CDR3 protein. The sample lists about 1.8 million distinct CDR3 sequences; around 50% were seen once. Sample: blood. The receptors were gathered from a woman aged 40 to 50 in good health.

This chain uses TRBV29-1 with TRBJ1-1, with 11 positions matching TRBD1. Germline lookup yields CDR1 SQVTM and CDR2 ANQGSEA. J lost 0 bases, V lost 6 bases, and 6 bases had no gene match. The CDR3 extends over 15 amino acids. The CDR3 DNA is TGCAGCGTGAGGACAGGGGGCGTCATGAACACTGAAGCTTTCTTT. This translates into CSVRTGGVMNTEAFF.

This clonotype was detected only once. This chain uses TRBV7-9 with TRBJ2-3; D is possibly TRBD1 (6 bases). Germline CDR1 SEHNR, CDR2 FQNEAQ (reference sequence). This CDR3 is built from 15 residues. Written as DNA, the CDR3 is TGTGCGATTGCCCGTGGAACAGGGAGCACAGATACGCAGTATTTT. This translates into CAIARGTGSTDTQYF.

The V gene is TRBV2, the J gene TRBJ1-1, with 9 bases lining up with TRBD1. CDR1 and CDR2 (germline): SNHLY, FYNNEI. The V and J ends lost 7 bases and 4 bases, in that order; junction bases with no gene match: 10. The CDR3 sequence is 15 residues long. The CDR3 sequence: CASTGTGLWGTEAFF. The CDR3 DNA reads TGTGCCAGCACCGGGACAGGGTTATGGGGCACTGAAGCTTTCTTT.

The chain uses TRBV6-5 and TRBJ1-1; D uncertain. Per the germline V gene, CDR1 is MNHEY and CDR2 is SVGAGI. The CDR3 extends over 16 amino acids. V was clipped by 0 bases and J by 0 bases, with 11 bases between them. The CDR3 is CASSYSRVTMNTEAFF. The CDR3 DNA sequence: TGTGCCAGCAGTTACTCTAGGGTAACCATGAACACTGAAGCTTTCTTT.

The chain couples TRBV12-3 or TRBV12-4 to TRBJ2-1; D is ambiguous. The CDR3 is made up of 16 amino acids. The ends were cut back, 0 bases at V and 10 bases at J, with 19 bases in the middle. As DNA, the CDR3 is TGTGCCAGCAGTTTAGCTCCTGGTGGAGTTACCTACGAGCAGTTCTTC. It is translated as CASSLAPGGVTYEQFF.

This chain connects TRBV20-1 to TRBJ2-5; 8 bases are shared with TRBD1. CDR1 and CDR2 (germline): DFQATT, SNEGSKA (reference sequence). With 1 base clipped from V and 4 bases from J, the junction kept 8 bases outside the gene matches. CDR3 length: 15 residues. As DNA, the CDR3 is TGCAGTGCTAGAGCGATGACAGGGGACGCAGAGACCCAGTACTTC. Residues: CSARAMTGDAETQYF.

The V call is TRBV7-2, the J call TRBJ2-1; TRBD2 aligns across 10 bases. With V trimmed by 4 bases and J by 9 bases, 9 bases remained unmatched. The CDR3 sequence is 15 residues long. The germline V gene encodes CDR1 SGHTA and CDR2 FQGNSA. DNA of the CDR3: TGTGCCAGCAGCTCCCGGGTAGCGGGGGGCCCTGAGCAGTTCTTC. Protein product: CASSSRVAGGPEQFF.

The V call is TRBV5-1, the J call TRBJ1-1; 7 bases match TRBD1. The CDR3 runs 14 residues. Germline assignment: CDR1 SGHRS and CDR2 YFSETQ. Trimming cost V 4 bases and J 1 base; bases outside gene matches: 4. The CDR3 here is CASSHRGRNTEAFF. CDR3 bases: TGCGCCAGCAGCCACAGGGGCCGGAACACTGAAGCTTTCTTT.

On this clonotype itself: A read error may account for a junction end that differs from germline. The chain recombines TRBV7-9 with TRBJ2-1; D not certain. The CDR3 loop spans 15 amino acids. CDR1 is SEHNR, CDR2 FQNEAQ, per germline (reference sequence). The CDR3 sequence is CASSLNKQMYIEQFF. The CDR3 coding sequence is TGTGCCAGCAGCTTAAATAAACAGATGTACATTGAGCAGTTCTTC.

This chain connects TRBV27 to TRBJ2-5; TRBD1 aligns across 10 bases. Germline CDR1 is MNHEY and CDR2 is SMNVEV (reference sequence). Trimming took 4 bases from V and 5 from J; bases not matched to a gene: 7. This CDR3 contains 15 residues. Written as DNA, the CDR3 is TGTGCCAGCAGTTCGGGACAGGGGTTACTCGAGACCCAGTACTTC. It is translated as CASSSGQGLLETQYF.

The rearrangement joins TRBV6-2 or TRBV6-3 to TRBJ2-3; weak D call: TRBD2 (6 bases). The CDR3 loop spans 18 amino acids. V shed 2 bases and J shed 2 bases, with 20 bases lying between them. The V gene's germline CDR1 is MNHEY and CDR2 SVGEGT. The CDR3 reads CASSYLGGEPFSTDTQYF. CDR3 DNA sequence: TGTGCCAGCAGTTACCTTGGCGGGGAGCCCTTTTCCACAGATACGCAGTATTTT.

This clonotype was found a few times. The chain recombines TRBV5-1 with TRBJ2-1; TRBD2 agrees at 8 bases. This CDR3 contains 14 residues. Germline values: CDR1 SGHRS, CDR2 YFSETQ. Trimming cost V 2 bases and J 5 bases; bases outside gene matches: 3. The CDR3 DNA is TGCGCCAGCAGCTTCTGGCGGGGGGACAATGAGCAGTTCTTC. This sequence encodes CASSFWRGDNEQFF. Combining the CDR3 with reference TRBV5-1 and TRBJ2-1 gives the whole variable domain KAGVTQTPRYLIKTRGQQVTLSCSPISGHRSVSWYQQTPGQGLQFLFEYFSETQRNKGNFPGRFSGRQFSNSRSEMNVSTLELGDSALYLCASSFWRGDNEQFFGPGTRLTVL.

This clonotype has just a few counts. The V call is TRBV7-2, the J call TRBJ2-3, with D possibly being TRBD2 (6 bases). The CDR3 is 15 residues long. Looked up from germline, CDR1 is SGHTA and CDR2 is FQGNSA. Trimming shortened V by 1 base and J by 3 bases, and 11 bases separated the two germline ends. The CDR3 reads CASSLVGDWTDTQYF. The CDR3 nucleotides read TGTGCCAGCAGCTTAGTCGGGGACTGGACAGATACGCAGTATTTT.

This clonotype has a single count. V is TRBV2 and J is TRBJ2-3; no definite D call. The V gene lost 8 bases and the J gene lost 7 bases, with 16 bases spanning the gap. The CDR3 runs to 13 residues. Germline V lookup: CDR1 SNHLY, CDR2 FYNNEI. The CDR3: CASGPSRENTQYF. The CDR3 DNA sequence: TGTGCCAGCGGTCCGTCGCGAGAAAATACGCAGTATTTT.

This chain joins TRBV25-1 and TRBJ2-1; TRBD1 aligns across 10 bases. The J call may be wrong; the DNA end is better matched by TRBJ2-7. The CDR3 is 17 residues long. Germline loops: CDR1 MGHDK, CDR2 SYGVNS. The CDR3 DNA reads TGTGCCAGCAGTGATCCGGGACAGGGGTATCCCTACAATGAGCAGTACTTC. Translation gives CASSDPGQGYPYNEQYF.

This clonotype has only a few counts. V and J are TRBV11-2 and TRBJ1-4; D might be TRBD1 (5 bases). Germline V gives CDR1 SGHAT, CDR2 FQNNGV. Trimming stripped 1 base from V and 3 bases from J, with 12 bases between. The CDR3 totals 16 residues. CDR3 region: CASSLVAGTANEKLFF. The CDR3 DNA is TGTGCCAGCAGCTTAGTCGCCGGGACGGCTAATGAAAAACTGTTTTTT.

The CDR3 sequence: CASSQGIRGSTDTQYF. CDR3 coding DNA: TGCGCCAGCAGCCAAGGAATCAGAGGAAGCACAGATACGCAGTATTTT. This chain links TRBV4-3 with TRBJ2-3, with D uncertain. From germline, CDR1 is LGHNA and CDR2 YSLEER. The CDR3 is 16 amino acids. V was shortened by 1 base and J by 0 bases, with 11 bases between the two germline ends.

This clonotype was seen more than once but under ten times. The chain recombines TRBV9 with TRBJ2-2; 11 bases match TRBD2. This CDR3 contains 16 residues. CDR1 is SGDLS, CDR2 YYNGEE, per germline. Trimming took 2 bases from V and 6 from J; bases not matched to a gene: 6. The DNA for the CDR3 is TGTGCCAGCAGCGTCCCTAGCGGGGGGAAAGCCGGGGAGCTGTTTTTT. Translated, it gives CASSVPSGGKAGELFF.

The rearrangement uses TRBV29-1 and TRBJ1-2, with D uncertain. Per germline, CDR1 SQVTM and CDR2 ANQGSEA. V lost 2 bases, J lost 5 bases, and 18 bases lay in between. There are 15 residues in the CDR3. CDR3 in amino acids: CSVEYELGARYGYTF. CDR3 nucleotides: TGCAGCGTTGAATACGAGTTGGGAGCCCGATATGGCTACACCTTC.

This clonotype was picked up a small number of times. The CDR3 is CASSQEETRSYGYTF. In DNA, the CDR3 is TGTGCCAGCAGCCAAGAAGAAACCCGCTCCTATGGCTACACCTTC. The V call is TRBV4-2, the J call TRBJ1-2, with D unclear. The V gene lost 0 bases and the J gene lost 4 bases, with 12 bases spanning the gap. Germline CDR1 reads LGHNA; CDR2 reads YNFKEQ. The CDR3 extends over 15 amino acids.

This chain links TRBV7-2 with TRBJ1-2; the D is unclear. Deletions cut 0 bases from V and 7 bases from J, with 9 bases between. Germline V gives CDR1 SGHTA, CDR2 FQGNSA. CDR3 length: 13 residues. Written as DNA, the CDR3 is TGTGCCAGCAGCTTAGCGGCACTCTTTGGCTACACCTTC. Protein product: CASSLAALFGYTF.